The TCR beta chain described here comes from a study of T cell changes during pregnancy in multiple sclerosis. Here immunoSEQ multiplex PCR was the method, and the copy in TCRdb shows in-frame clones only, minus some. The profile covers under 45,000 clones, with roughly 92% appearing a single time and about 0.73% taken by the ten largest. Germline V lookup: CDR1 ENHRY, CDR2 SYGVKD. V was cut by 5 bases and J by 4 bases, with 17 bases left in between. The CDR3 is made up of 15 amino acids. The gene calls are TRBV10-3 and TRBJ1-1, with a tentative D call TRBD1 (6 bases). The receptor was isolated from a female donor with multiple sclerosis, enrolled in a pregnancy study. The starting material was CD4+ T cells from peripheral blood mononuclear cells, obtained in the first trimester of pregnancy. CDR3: CAISTKGGDPTEAFF. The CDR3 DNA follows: TGTGCCATCAGTACCAAAGGGGGGGATCCCACTGAAGCTTTCTTT.